This T cell receptor beta chain came from a study of blood T cell repertoires in COVID-19. Study-level background: COVID-19 samples, acute and convalescent, were from the United States, Italy and Spain. The analysed material was cDNA or gDNA that came from T cells, B-cell-depleted T cells, or PBMCs.

Looked up from germline, CDR1 is WNHNN and CDR2 is SYGVQD (reference sequence). The CDR3 runs to 18 residues. V was cut by 2 bases and J by 0 bases, with 17 bases left in between. Methods used by the authors: Amplifying reference gene primers gave estimates of nucleated cell counts. Only in-frame clones appear in the TCRdb table, and some are missing; sequencing was by immunoSEQ multiplex PCR. V and J calls and clone size are copied from that table; D and trimming were computed from the DNA. The top ten hold around 27% of the sample, which has 95,000 to 150,000 clones, approximately 83% seen once. Specimen: peripheral blood. This clonotype originated in a woman of 80 years or more with acute or convalescent COVID-19. The chain carries TRBV10-1 and TRBJ1-3, with D hard to call. The CDR3 nucleotides read TGCGCCAGCAGTGAGAGTATACCAGGTTTATACTCTGGAAACACCATATATTTT. Protein: CASSESIPGLYSGNTIYF.